The rows below give T cell receptor beta chains drawn from one sample of a study of T cell responses to AZD1222 COVID-19 vaccine. This table comes from immunoSEQ multiplex PCR, and its TCRdb copy is limited to in-frame clones, with some not included. The sample lists approximately 70,000 clones, about four fifths occurring once. The sequencing here drew on peripheral blood, taken on day 0 of AZD1222 vaccination. These receptors all stem from an adult in good health. The CDR3 runs from the conserved cysteine through the conserved F or W. D genes are given only for firm matches. The size of a clone is reported for some rows only, either as once, few or many, or as a class for expanded clones.

d_call: .; j_call: TRBJ2-2; cdr3_length: 13; v_call: TRBV28; clone_size: .; cdr3_aa: CASSLRQAWELFF; cdr3_nt: TGTGCCAGCAGTTTACGACAGGCTTGGGAGCTGTTTTTT
d_call: .; j_call: TRBJ1-4; cdr3_length: 13; v_call: TRBV7-2; clone_size: .; cdr3_aa: CASSPGANEKLFF; cdr3_nt: TGTGCCAGCAGCCCCGGGGCCAATGAAAAACTGTTTTTT
d_call: .; j_call: TRBJ2-5; cdr3_length: 13; v_call: TRBV30; clone_size: few; cdr3_aa: CAWSGGQEETQYF; cdr3_nt: TGTGCCTGGAGTGGCGGACAAGAAGAGACCCAGTACTTC
d_call: .; j_call: TRBJ2-7; cdr3_length: 13; v_call: TRBV5-6; clone_size: .; cdr3_aa: CASSFSQVYEQYF; cdr3_nt: TGTGCCAGCAGCTTTTCACAGGTATACGAGCAGTACTTC
d_call: .; j_call: TRBJ1-1; cdr3_length: 15; v_call: TRBV3-1/TRBV3-2; clone_size: .; cdr3_aa: CASSQDRRLNTEAFF; cdr3_nt: TGTGCCAGCAGCCAAGATAGGAGGCTGAACACTGAAGCTTTCTTT
d_call: TRBD1; j_call: TRBJ2-1; cdr3_length: 15; v_call: TRBV15; clone_size: .; cdr3_aa: CATSRATGLGNEQFF; cdr3_nt: TGTGCCACCAGCAGAGCGACAGGGTTAGGCAATGAGCAGTTCTTC
d_call: TRBD1; j_call: TRBJ1-1; cdr3_length: 16; v_call: TRBV10-1; clone_size: .; cdr3_aa: CASSEGDRAGNTEAFF; cdr3_nt: TGCGCCAGCAGTGAGGGAGACAGGGCTGGGAACACTGAAGCTTTCTTT
d_call: .; j_call: TRBJ1-2; cdr3_length: 16; v_call: TRBV7-9; clone_size: .; cdr3_aa: CASSPPTGGIVYGYTF; cdr3_nt: TGTGCCAGCAGCCCCCCGACAGGTGGGATCGTCTATGGCTACACCTTC
d_call: .; j_call: TRBJ2-5; cdr3_length: 16; v_call: TRBV10-1; clone_size: .; cdr3_aa: CASSEEESSAQETQYF; cdr3_nt: TGCGCCAGCAGTGAGGAAGAGTCCTCAGCGCAAGAGACCCAGTACTTC
d_call: .; j_call: TRBJ2-1; cdr3_length: 14; v_call: TRBV19; clone_size: .; cdr3_aa: CASRRSQTYNEQFF; cdr3_nt: TGTGCCAGTAGAAGGTCCCAAACCTACAATGAGCAGTTCTTC
d_call: .; j_call: TRBJ1-2; cdr3_length: 18; v_call: TRBV21-1; clone_size: .; cdr3_aa: CASSRTRGTGEGYYGYTF; cdr3_nt: TGTGCCAGCAGCCGAACCCGTGGGACAGGCGAGGGGTACTATGGCTACACCTTC
d_call: .; j_call: TRBJ1-6; cdr3_length: 18; v_call: TRBV11-2; clone_size: .; cdr3_aa: CASSPTSGVSSYNSPLHF; cdr3_nt: TGTGCCAGCAGCCCGACGTCGGGGGTGAGCTCCTATAATTCACCCCTCCACTTT
d_call: .; j_call: TRBJ2-1; cdr3_length: 12; v_call: TRBV24-1; clone_size: once; cdr3_aa: CATGPARGEQFF; cdr3_nt: TGTGCCACCGGTCCTGCCAGAGGTGAGCAGTTCTTC
d_call: TRBD1; j_call: TRBJ2-7; cdr3_length: 14; v_call: TRBV6-5; clone_size: few; cdr3_aa: CASNPGTVPYEQYF; cdr3_nt: TGTGCCAGCAACCCCGGGACAGTACCCTACGAGCAGTACTTC
d_call: .; j_call: TRBJ2-7; cdr3_length: 15; v_call: TRBV4-2; clone_size: few; cdr3_aa: CASSQEEATPYEQYF; cdr3_nt: TGTGCCAGCAGCCAAGAGGAAGCGACTCCCTACGAGCAGTACTTC
d_call: .; j_call: TRBJ1-2; cdr3_length: 14; v_call: TRBV7-2; clone_size: few; cdr3_aa: CASSLTQSNYGYTF; cdr3_nt: TGTGCCAGCAGCTTGACACAATCTAACTATGGCTACACCTTC
d_call: .; j_call: TRBJ1-1; cdr3_length: 11; v_call: TRBV29-1; clone_size: few; cdr3_aa: CSVVIQVEAFF; cdr3_nt: TGCAGCGTTGTAATACAGGTTGAAGCTTTCTTT
d_call: .; j_call: TRBJ2-7; cdr3_length: 12; v_call: TRBV12-3/TRBV12-4; clone_size: once; cdr3_aa: CASSPTSYEQYF; cdr3_nt: TGTGCCAGCAGCCCGACTTCCTACGAGCAGTACTTC
d_call: .; j_call: TRBJ1-5; cdr3_length: 15; v_call: TRBV4-1; clone_size: .; cdr3_aa: CASSQEGPFNQPQHF; cdr3_nt: TGCGCCAGCAGCCAAGAAGGCCCGTTCAATCAGCCCCAGCATTTT
d_call: .; j_call: TRBJ1-4; cdr3_length: 13; v_call: TRBV5-5; clone_size: .; cdr3_aa: CASSLDLNEKLFF; cdr3_nt: TGTGCCAGCAGCTTGGACCTTAATGAAAAACTGTTTTTT
d_call: .; j_call: TRBJ1-2; cdr3_length: 14; v_call: TRBV7-2; clone_size: .; cdr3_aa: CASSSDQGFYGYTF; cdr3_nt: TGTGCCAGCAGCTCTGACCAGGGCTTCTATGGCTACACCTTC
d_call: .; j_call: TRBJ2-1; cdr3_length: 16; v_call: TRBV7-9; clone_size: .; cdr3_aa: CASSSNRGSSYNEQFF; cdr3_nt: TGTGCCAGCAGCTCGAACCGGGGGAGCTCCTACAATGAGCAGTTCTTC
d_call: TRBD1; j_call: TRBJ1-5; cdr3_length: 13; v_call: TRBV15; clone_size: .; cdr3_aa: CATSQGVDQPQHF; cdr3_nt: TGTGCCACCAGTCAGGGGGTAGATCAGCCCCAGCATTTT
d_call: TRBD1; j_call: TRBJ2-7; cdr3_length: 14; v_call: TRBV10-3; clone_size: .; cdr3_aa: CAISAGTGGGEQYF; cdr3_nt: TGTGCCATCAGTGCTGGGACAGGGGGCGGCGAGCAGTACTTC
d_call: .; j_call: TRBJ1-2; cdr3_length: 13; v_call: TRBV28; clone_size: .; cdr3_aa: CASKANLNYGYTF; cdr3_nt: TGTGCCAGCAAGGCAAATTTAAACTATGGCTACACCTTC
d_call: .; j_call: TRBJ1-6; cdr3_length: 14; v_call: TRBV6-6; clone_size: few; cdr3_aa: CASSYSGADSPLHF; cdr3_nt: TGTGCCAGCAGTTACTCGGGGGCAGACTCTCCCCTCCACTTT
d_call: .; j_call: TRBJ1-1; cdr3_length: 13; v_call: TRBV15; clone_size: .; cdr3_aa: CATSRDLGWEAFF; cdr3_nt: TGTGCCACCAGCAGAGATCTAGGGTGGGAAGCTTTCTTT
d_call: .; j_call: TRBJ2-4; cdr3_length: 13; v_call: TRBV3-1/TRBV3-2; clone_size: .; cdr3_aa: CASSQGTGNIQYF; cdr3_nt: TGTGCCAGCAGCCAAGGAACCGGAAACATTCAGTACTTC
d_call: .; j_call: TRBJ2-1; cdr3_length: 13; v_call: TRBV3-1/TRBV3-2; clone_size: few; cdr3_aa: CASSQDRYNEQFF; cdr3_nt: TGTGCCAGCAGCCAAGACAGGTACAATGAGCAGTTCTTC
d_call: .; j_call: TRBJ1-2; cdr3_length: 14; v_call: TRBV4-1; clone_size: .; cdr3_aa: CASSQITGNYGYTF; cdr3_nt: TGCGCCAGCAGCCAGATTACAGGGAACTATGGCTACACCTTC
d_call: .; j_call: TRBJ2-7; cdr3_length: 15; v_call: TRBV5-1; clone_size: .; cdr3_aa: CASSLESGFTYEQYF; cdr3_nt: TGCGCCAGCAGCCTCGAATCAGGATTTACCTACGAGCAGTACTTC
d_call: TRBD2; j_call: TRBJ2-5; cdr3_length: 16; v_call: TRBV7-6; clone_size: .; cdr3_aa: CASSLVLAGAQETQYF; cdr3_nt: TGTGCCAGCAGCTTAGTGTTAGCGGGGGCCCAAGAGACCCAGTACTTC
d_call: .; j_call: TRBJ2-7; cdr3_length: 14; v_call: TRBV6-2/TRBV6-3; clone_size: .; cdr3_aa: CASSYSFYSYEQYF; cdr3_nt: TGTGCCAGCAGTTACTCGTTTTATTCCTACGAGCAGTACTTC
d_call: .; j_call: TRBJ1-5; cdr3_length: 15; v_call: TRBV4-1; clone_size: .; cdr3_aa: CASSQIAPPVIPQHF; cdr3_nt: TGCGCCAGCAGCCAAATCGCACCCCCAGTAATTCCCCAGCATTTT
d_call: .; j_call: TRBJ1-1; cdr3_length: 15; v_call: TRBV28; clone_size: .; cdr3_aa: CASSLTPVGGTEAFF; cdr3_nt: TGTGCCAGCAGTTTGACGCCGGTAGGGGGCACTGAAGCTTTCTTT
d_call: .; j_call: TRBJ1-1; cdr3_length: 13; v_call: TRBV12-3/TRBV12-4; clone_size: .; cdr3_aa: CASSFGRLTEAFF; cdr3_nt: TGTGCCAGCAGTTTTGGCAGACTCACTGAAGCTTTCTTT
d_call: TRBD1; j_call: TRBJ2-2; cdr3_length: 16; v_call: TRBV24-1; clone_size: .; cdr3_aa: CATSDPQGVGTGELFF; cdr3_nt: TGTGCCACCAGTGACCCCCAGGGGGTAGGAACCGGGGAGCTGTTTTTT
d_call: .; j_call: TRBJ2-3; cdr3_length: 13; v_call: TRBV7-3; clone_size: .; cdr3_aa: CASSLTGPDTQYF; cdr3_nt: TGTGCCAGCAGCTTAACGGGTCCAGATACGCAGTATTTT
d_call: .; j_call: TRBJ1-1; cdr3_length: 16; v_call: TRBV5-1; clone_size: once; cdr3_aa: CASSLGGDGVGTEAFF; cdr3_nt: TGCGCCAGCAGCTTGGGAGGGGACGGGGTAGGAACTGAAGCTTTCTTT
d_call: .; j_call: TRBJ2-5; cdr3_length: 15; v_call: TRBV2; clone_size: .; cdr3_aa: CASKDRGGHQETQYF; cdr3_nt: TGTGCCAGCAAAGACAGGGGAGGGCACCAAGAGACCCAGTACTTC
d_call: .; j_call: TRBJ1-5; cdr3_length: 13; v_call: TRBV18; clone_size: .; cdr3_aa: CASSPERNQPQHF; cdr3_nt: TGTGCCAGCTCACCTGAAAGGAATCAGCCCCAGCATTTT
d_call: .; j_call: TRBJ2-7; cdr3_length: 15; v_call: TRBV7-8; clone_size: .; cdr3_aa: CASSRPGSKSYEQYF; cdr3_nt: TGTGCCAGCAGCCGACCGGGATCTAAATCCTACGAGCAGTACTTC
d_call: .; j_call: TRBJ1-5; cdr3_length: 14; v_call: TRBV18; clone_size: .; cdr3_aa: CASSPGTKDQPQHF; cdr3_nt: TGTGCCAGCTCACCTGGGACAAAAGATCAGCCCCAGCATTTT
d_call: .; j_call: TRBJ2-7; cdr3_length: 17; v_call: TRBV28; clone_size: once; cdr3_aa: CASTNQKTGLHGYEQYF; cdr3_nt: TGTGCCAGTACGAACCAAAAGACGGGGCTACACGGCTACGAGCAGTACTTC